This TCR beta chain was captured by sequencing in a study of cytotoxic CD8 clonotypes in ibrutinib-treated CLL. V shed 0 bases and J 6 bases; nucleotides not matched to a gene: 4. CDR1 is SGHNT, CDR2 YYREEE, per germline (reference sequence). The CDR3 is 15 residues long. Measured with immunoSEQ multiplex PCR; TCRdb has only the in-frame clones, and not every one. Here the sample spans about 29,000 clones, about 75% being singletons. The sequences come from PBMCs, collected after 36 months of ibrutinib treatment. This sequence originates from a human donor with chronic lymphocytic leukemia. This chain connects TRBV5-4 to TRBJ1-3, with 9 bases identical to TRBD1. The chain's CDR3 is CASSLEGQGPNTIYF. The CDR3 bases are TGTGCCAGCAGCTTGGAAGGACAGGGGCCAAACACCATATATTTT. The whole variable domain, filled in from reference TRBV5-4 and TRBJ1-3, reads ETGVTQSPTHLIKTRGQQVTLRCSSQSGHNTVSWYQQALGQGPQFIFQYYREEENGRGNFPPRFSGLQFPNYSSELNVNALELDDSALYLCASSLEGQGPNTIYFGEGSWLTVV.